Listed here is a single T cell receptor beta chain. This clone was counted a single time. What antigen it recognizes has not been identified. A junction boundary mismatches the germline segment, possibly from a read error. The germline V gene supplies CDR1 SGHTS and CDR2 YDEGEE. The CDR3 numbers 12 residues from cysteine through phenylalanine. The only DNA kept is the CDR3, 36 bases in frame from the first base. This sample was included in a study of Ad26.COV2.S vaccination and SARS-CoV-2 variants (dated by TCRdb to 2020 to 2022). Looking at the study overall: TCRbeta repertoire sequencing was used to assess the specificity and breadth of SARS-CoV-2-reactive T cell receptors after Ad26.COV2.S vaccination. A total of about 30 samples were included in the TCR-sequenced set, comprising around 19 Ad26.COV2.S vaccine recipients, 5 placebo recipients and 8 SARS-CoV-2 convalescent individuals.

The immunoSEQ Assay was the method used to sequence TCRbeta CDR3 regions. After extraction, genomic DNA underwent amplification by bias-controlled multiplex PCR, followed by high-throughput sequencing. Per the authors' processing: To quantify the absolute abundance of each unique TCRbeta CDR3 region, sequences were collapsed and filtered. T cell fraction was estimated by normalizing TCRbeta template counts to usable DNA, with usable DNA measured through amplification of reference genes found in all nucleated cells. Repertoire TCRs were annotated as SARS-CoV-2-specific by exact matching of V gene, CDR3 amino acid sequence and J gene to a known reactive TCR set. The reference SARS-CoV-2 TCR set was derived from MIRA and filtered for enrichment in COVID-19-positive ImmuneCODE repertoires, a step that removed public or cross-reactive TCRs. Drawing on the MIRA antigens, annotated TCRs were analysed further at the level of specific ORF or position within ORF. Breadth was defined as annotated unique rearrangements over total unique productive rearrangements; depth was the summed frequency of those rearrangements. Group comparisons of TCR breadth used two-sided Wilcoxon rank-sum tests. Sourced from immuneACCESS, this table was stored by TCRdb with only in-frame sequences that have V and J called. A share of the clones is absent; for the studies checked, an unresolved V gene accounts for under half, and the remainder has no known explanation. The D gene and trimming were derived from the DNA, and the V and J assignments and clone size from that table. The sample profile shows 300,000 to 400,000 clones; about 92% of them were found once. 3% to 5% of the sample is taken by the ten largest.

What the research found in general, with its limitations: Substantial breadth of spike-specific CD8+ and CD4+ T cell responses was reported after vaccination. Compared with placebo recipients, Ad26.COV2.S recipients showed higher spike-specific TCR breadth (P = 0.0014). It was noted by the authors that total T cell responses may have been underestimated by the TCR breadth and depth analyses. Comparable non-spike TCR breadth was observed between vaccine and placebo recipients, consistent with only spike being contained in the vaccine.

The time point label corresponds to: individuals recovered from natural SARS-CoV-2 infection. Sequenced here: peripheral blood, sampled after recovery from COVID-19. This TCR was sampled from a human donor who had recovered from COVID-19. The sequence is built from TRBV5-8 and TRBJ2-3; the D segment could be TRBD2, given 5 matching bases. CDR3 sequence: CASTLQRSTQYF. The DNA sequence is TGTGCCAGCACCTTGCAGCGGTCTACGCAGTATTTT.